These 31 T cell receptor beta chains share one sample of origin, sequenced in a study of shared clonotypes between healthy human individuals. Assay: immunoSEQ multiplex PCR; the TCRdb copy retains only in-frame clones and omits some. The sample holds roughly 380,000 clones, about 96% seen once. Sequencing was carried out using memory CD8+ T cells sorted from blood. Indicated subset: CD45RO+ cells pooled with CCR7-negative TemRA cells. The source of these receptors is a man aged 25-45 years in good health.

This chain joins TRBV28 and TRBJ2-7; D ambiguous. Germline V gene data show CDR1 as MDHEN and CDR2 as SYDVKM. V was clipped by 5 bases and J by 10 bases, with 12 bases between them. The CDR3 runs to 11 residues. CDR3 nucleotide sequence: TGTGCCAGCAGTCCAGGACCAGGACAGTACTTC. This translates into CASSPGPGQYF.

V and J are TRBV28 and TRBJ2-3, with TRBD1 as a possible D gene (5 bases). The germline V gene encodes CDR1 MDHEN and CDR2 SYDVKM. V shed 5 bases and J shed 10 bases, with 13 bases lying between them. The CDR3 runs to 12 residues. Here the CDR3 DNA reads TGTGCCAGCAGTACCAGGGTTAATGCGCAGTATTTT. Its translation is CASSTRVNAQYF.

On this clone itself: The same CDR3 arises from other DNA sequences in this sample as well. As DNA, the CDR3 is TGTGCCTGGAGTGTAGCGGGAGGCACAGATACGCAGTATTTT. This codes for CAWSVAGGTDTQYF. The V and J genes are TRBV30 and TRBJ2-3; TRBD2 agrees at 8 bases. The CDR3 covers 14 residues. After removal of 0 bases from V and 1 base from J, the junction contained 0 bases not matched to a gene. Germline CDR1 GTSNPN, CDR2 SVGIG (reference sequence). Together with reference TRBV30 and TRBJ2-3, the CDR3 gives the full variable domain: SQTIHQWPATLVQPVGSPLSLECTVEGTSNPNLYWYRQAAGRGLQLLFYSVGIGQISSEVPQNLSASRPQDRQFILSSKKLLLSDSGFYLCAWSVAGGTDTQYFGPGTRLTVL.

V is TRBV5-1 and J is TRBJ1-1; D may be TRBD1 (5 bases). V lost 1 base and J lost 3, with 7 bases in between. The CDR3 contains 13 residues. The V gene's germline CDR1 is SGHRS and CDR2 YFSETQ. The CDR3 loop is CASSLIGDTEAFF. In DNA form, the CDR3 reads TGCGCCAGCAGCTTGATAGGGGACACTGAAGCTTTCTTT.

The V call is TRBV19, the J call TRBJ2-2; D unresolved. The V end was cut by 3 bases, the J end by 4 bases, with 9 bases between. The germline V gene has CDR1 LNHDA and CDR2 SQIVND (reference sequence). This CDR3 comprises 14 residues. CDR3 coding DNA: TGTGCCAGTAGTATTGGCCGTCCCACCGGGGAGCTGTTTTTT. This translates into CASSIGRPTGELFF.

V usage is TRBV23-1 and J usage is TRBJ2-5; possible D gene TRBD2, 6 bases. TRBV23-1 is given ORF status, its function remaining uncertain. V lost 5 bases to trimming and J lost 1 base, with 11 bases between them. The CDR3 runs to 14 residues. The CDR3 sequence is CASSIRETQETQYF. The CDR3 bases are TGCGCCAGCAGTATCCGGGAGACCCAAGAGACCCAGTACTTC.

The chain carries TRBV10-3 and TRBJ2-2, with 13 bases identical to TRBD2. The CDR3 has 19 amino acids. V trimming: 5 bases; J trimming: 0 bases; junction bases outside the gene matches: 9. Looked up from germline, CDR1 is ENHRY and CDR2 is SYGVKD. The CDR3 is CAISSYGLAGDPNTGELFF. CDR3 nucleotides: TGTGCCATCAGTAGCTACGGACTAGCGGGAGACCCGAACACCGGGGAGCTGTTTTTT.

The rearrangement joins TRBV10-3 to TRBJ2-1; D uncertain. The V gene's germline CDR1 is ENHRY and CDR2 SYGVKD. Trimming took off 8 bases at V and 6 bases at J, with 8 bases between the two ends. This CDR3 has 11 amino acids. In DNA, the CDR3 is TGTGCCATCGGGATGACCAATGAGCAGTTCTTC. It encodes CAIGMTNEQFF.

Note on this clone: Other DNA sequences in this specimen translate into the identical CDR3. The chain recombines TRBV2 with TRBJ2-7; D unresolved. V lost 1 base to trimming and J lost 4 bases, with 2 bases between them. The CDR3 contains 11 residues. CDR1 is SNHLY, CDR2 FYNNEI, per germline. Written as DNA, the CDR3 is TGTGCCAGCAGTGAAGTTTACGAGCAGTACTTC. Protein product: CASSEVYEQYF.

The table lists this clone with a few counts. V is TRBV28 and J is TRBJ1-1; 9 nucleotides match TRBD1. The CDR3 is 15 amino acids. J lost 0 bases, V lost 5 bases, and 4 bases had no gene match. Germline V lookup: CDR1 MDHEN, CDR2 SYDVKM. In DNA, the CDR3 is TGTGCCAGCAGTCCTACAGGGGGCCTGAACACTGAAGCTTTCTTT. This encodes CASSPTGGLNTEAFF.

The V gene is TRBV28, the J gene TRBJ1-4; D is ambiguous. This CDR3 region has 15 residues. CDR1 and CDR2 from the germline V gene are MDHEN and SYDVKM. V dropped 2 bases and J dropped 5 bases, with 12 bases sitting between them. The CDR3: CASSLEGSPNEKLFF. DNA of the CDR3: TGTGCCAGCAGTTTAGAAGGGAGCCCCAATGAAAAACTGTTTTTT.

The chain is built from TRBV27 and TRBJ2-3; possible D gene TRBD2, 5 bases. The V and J ends lost 5 bases and 0 bases respectively, with 9 bases between them. CDR1 and CDR2 (germline): MNHEY, SMNVEV (reference sequence). The CDR3 length is 14 residues. The CDR3 nucleotides read TGTGCCAGCAGTGACTACCCTAGCACAGATACGCAGTATTTT. This sequence encodes CASSDYPSTDTQYF.

Turning to this clone: Additional DNA sequences in this sample encode the identical CDR3. V and J are TRBV19 and TRBJ2-7; D might be TRBD2 (6 bases). Germline V gene lookup returns CDR1 LNHDA and CDR2 SQIVND (reference sequence). The CDR3 sequence is 13 residues long. V was shortened by 9 bases and J by 0 bases, with 12 bases between the two germline ends. The CDR3 loop is CASRRGSSYEQYF. The CDR3 DNA is TGTGCCAGCCGGAGGGGCAGCTCCTACGAGCAGTACTTC.

The chain combines TRBV11-2 with TRBJ2-3, with TRBD2 matching over 7 bases. CDR1 is SGHAT, CDR2 FQNNGV, per germline. The J segment lost 3 bases and the V segment lost 1 base, leaving 16 bases of the junction unmatched. The CDR3 loop spans 19 amino acids. DNA of the CDR3: TGTGCCAGCAGCTTAGCTTCCCCCCCGGACCCAGCGGGGACAGATACGCAGTATTTT. Translating it yields CASSLASPPDPAGTDTQYF.

This rearrangement joins TRBV10-3 to TRBJ2-3; no firm D call. CDR1 is ENHRY and CDR2 is SYGVKD in the germline V gene. CDR3 length equals 14 residues. The V end was cut by 0 bases, the J end by 2 bases, with 6 bases between. The CDR3 DNA reads as TGTGCCATCAGTGAGTCGATCAACACAGATACGCAGTATTTT. Translation gives CAISESINTDTQYF.

Written as DNA, the CDR3 is TGTGCCAGTAGTATGGATTCCGGGTTAGGACAGCCCCAGCATTTT. Its translation: CASSMDSGLGQPQHF. This sequence joins TRBV19 and TRBJ1-5; no firm D call. V was shortened by 3 bases and J by 7 bases, with 16 bases between the two germline ends. Germline V gene sequence: CDR1 LNHDA, CDR2 SQIVND (reference sequence). This CDR3 is built from 15 residues.

The V call is TRBV19, the J call TRBJ2-1; D possibly corresponds to TRBD1 (6 bases). The CDR3 extends over 15 amino acids. Trimming removed 6 bases from V and 5 bases from J, with 17 bases in between. Germline V gene data show CDR1 as LNHDA and CDR2 as SQIVND (reference sequence). The CDR3 region is CASRLLVGTHNEQFF. The CDR3 bases are TGTGCCAGTAGGCTACTAGTAGGGACACACAATGAGCAGTTCTTC.

The CDR3 spells CASSSPPDRYEQYF. The CDR3 DNA is TGTGCCAGCAGTTCACCACCGGACAGGTACGAGCAGTACTTC. The J gene is TRBJ2-7, the V gene TRBV28; 7 bases are shared with TRBD1. The germline V gene has CDR1 MDHEN and CDR2 SYDVKM. The CDR3 contains 14 residues. The ends lost 4 bases at V and 4 bases at J; junction bases unmatched: 7.

The genes are TRBV6-6 and TRBJ2-6; a possible D gene is TRBD2 (5 bases). CDR1 is MNHNY and CDR2 is SVGAGI in the germline V gene (reference sequence). The ends were cut back, 10 bases at V and 4 bases at J, with 17 bases in the middle. The CDR3 consists of 15 residues. CDR3 nucleotide sequence: TGTGCCACGTTAACCGAGGGTACCGGGGCCAACGTCCTGACTTTC. Protein: CATLTEGTGANVLTF.

The chain combines TRBV6-5 with TRBJ2-5, with D maybe TRBD2 (6 bases). The CDR3 spans 16 residues. V lost 0 bases and J 5 bases, leaving 16 bases between the germline ends. CDR1 is MNHEY, CDR2 SVGAGI, per germline. The CDR3 sequence is CASSYSSGRFKETQYF. As DNA, the CDR3 is TGTGCCAGCAGTTACTCAAGTGGGAGGTTTAAGGAGACCCAGTACTTC.

This clone was seen a single time. The chain employs TRBV5-4 and TRBJ1-2; D may be TRBD1 (6 bases). Looked up from germline, CDR1 is SGHNT and CDR2 is YYREEE (reference sequence). The CDR3 length is 13 residues. V was cut by 7 bases and J by 4 bases, with 14 bases left in between. This chain's CDR3 is CASEGGSGYGYTF. The CDR3 DNA reads TGTGCCAGCGAGGGGGGGTCAGGCTATGGCTACACCTTC. Filled out from reference TRBV5-4 and TRBJ1-2, the complete variable domain reads ETGVTQSPTHLIKTRGQQVTLRCSSQSGHNTVSWYQQALGQGPQFIFQYYREEENGRGNFPPRFSGLQFPNYSSELNVNALELDDSALYLCASEGGSGYGYTFGSGTRLTVV.

The gene calls are TRBV10-3 and TRBJ2-6; maybe TRBD2 (5 bases). Germline V gives CDR1 ENHRY, CDR2 SYGVKD. V lost 7 bases, J lost 0 bases, and 10 bases lay in between. This CDR3 region has 15 residues. CDR3 in DNA: TGTGCCATCAAGGTGGCGGGCTCTGGGGCCAACGTCCTGACTTTC. Encoded protein: CAIKVAGSGANVLTF.

V gene TRBV2 combines with J gene TRBJ1-5; a possible D gene is TRBD1 (5 bases). The CDR3 is 16 residues long. The germline V gene encodes CDR1 SNHLY and CDR2 FYNNEI. Trimming took off 3 bases at V and 3 bases at J, with 15 bases between the two ends. CDR3 amino acids: CASSERGLLINQPQHF. CDR3 in DNA: TGTGCCAGCAGTGAGAGGGGCCTACTGATCAATCAGCCCCAGCATTTT.

The chain has TRBV11-1 and TRBJ1-1; D unresolved. V shed 3 bases and J shed 1 base, with 9 bases lying between them. Looked up from germline, CDR1 is SGHAT and CDR2 is FQDESV (reference sequence). The CDR3 runs 14 residues. In DNA form, the CDR3 reads TGTGCCAGCAGCTTGACCTCCCGGAACACTGAAGCTTTCTTT. Its protein product is CASSLTSRNTEAFF. Combining the CDR3 with reference TRBV11-1 and TRBJ1-1 gives the whole variable domain EAEVAQSPRYKITEKSQAVAFWCDPISGHATLYWYRQILGQGPELLVQFQDESVVDDSQLPKDRFSAERLKGVDSTLKIQPAELGDSAMYLCASSLTSRNTEAFFGQGTRLTVV.

This sequence joins TRBV20-1 and TRBJ2-5; D call uncertain. CDR3 length equals 11 residues. Trimming cost V 0 bases and J 5 bases, with 4 bases left between them. The V gene's germline CDR1 is DFQATT and CDR2 SNEGSKA (reference sequence). CDR3 coding DNA: TGCAGTGCTAGAGAACTCGAGACCCAGTACTTC. Protein sequence: CSARELETQYF.

With respect to this clone: This sample also contains other DNA sequences that code for the same CDR3. V is TRBV5-1 and J is TRBJ2-3; tentatively, D is TRBD1 or TRBD2 (5 bases each). The germline CDR1 and CDR2 sequences are SGHRS and YFSETQ. The CDR3 runs 12 residues. Trimming removed 3 bases from V and 3 bases from J, with 5 bases in between. The CDR3 sequence: CASSWGTDTQYF. As DNA, the CDR3 is TGCGCCAGCAGCTGGGGGACAGATACGCAGTATTTT. The variable domain in full, completed from reference TRBV5-1 and TRBJ2-3, reads KAGVTQTPRYLIKTRGQQVTLSCSPISGHRSVSWYQQTPGQGLQFLFEYFSETQRNKGNFPGRFSGRQFSNSRSEMNVSTLELGDSALYLCASSWGTDTQYFGPGTRLTVL.

To note about this clone: One end of the junction does not line up with germline, which may come from a read error. V is TRBV6-1 and J is TRBJ2-7; D remains ambiguous. Germline loops: CDR1 MNHNS, CDR2 SASEGT. CDR3 length: 12 amino acids. In DNA, the CDR3 is TGTGCCAGCAGTAAAGCGACCTACGAGCAGTACTTC. Encoded protein: CASSKATYEQYF.

This chain links TRBV27 with TRBJ2-5; 9 positions match TRBD2. The CDR3 consists of 18 residues. The germline gives CDR1 MNHEY, CDR2 SMNVEV (reference sequence). The V gene end was trimmed by 6 bases and the J gene end by 5 bases; junction bases not matched to a gene: 19. The CDR3 DNA reads TGTGCCAGCAGCGCACTAGCGGGTACAAGAGGGGATCGGGAGACCCAGTACTTC. It encodes CASSALAGTRGDRETQYF.

The gene calls are TRBV5-1 and TRBJ2-7; 14 bases agree with TRBD2. V lost 0 bases, J lost 4 bases, and 24 bases stayed unmatched. This CDR3 has 23 residues. CDR1 is SGHRS and CDR2 is YFSETQ in the germline V gene. CDR3 in amino acids: CASSLAPGQGARLAGGLQYEQYF. CDR3 sequence (DNA): TGCGCCAGCAGCTTGGCCCCGGGACAGGGGGCGCGACTAGCGGGAGGGCTCCAGTACGAGCAGTACTTC.

The chain joins TRBV6-1 to TRBJ1-1; 8 bases align to TRBD1. This CDR3 comprises 15 residues. Germline CDR1 and CDR2: MNHNS and SASEGT. J gave up 3 bases and V 3 bases, and 6 bases lay outside the gene matches. CDR3 residues: CASSEFGQGYTEAFF. In DNA form, the CDR3 reads TGTGCCAGCAGTGAGTTTGGACAGGGATACACTGAAGCTTTCTTT.

This chain joins TRBV28 and TRBJ1-5, with unresolved D. Germline CDR1 and CDR2: MDHEN and SYDVKM. The ends were cut back, 3 bases at V and 11 bases at J, with 11 bases in the middle. CDR3 length equals 12 residues. The chain's CDR3 is CASSLYIGAQHF. DNA of the CDR3: TGTGCCAGCAGTTTGTACATTGGGGCCCAGCATTTT.